The 14 T cell receptor beta chains listed next were all sequenced from one sample in a study of OX40 agonist ivuxolimab in advanced cancers. Clones were read by immunoSEQ multiplex PCR, and TCRdb kept only the in-frame ones, dropping some. Of over 100,000 clones listed, 85% to 95% are singletons. This specimen was CD4+ or CD8+ T cells sorted from blood, taken in a trial of the OX40 agonist ivuxolimab. These receptors originate from an adult with an advanced solid tumor such as melanoma, head and neck, liver or kidney cancer.

The J gene is TRBJ2-5, the V gene TRBV28; perhaps TRBD1 as D (7 bases). The CDR3 runs to 13 residues. Germline CDR1 MDHEN, CDR2 SYDVKM. With 2 bases removed from V and 4 bases from J, the gap between germline ends came to 8 bases. The CDR3 protein is CASSLQGGETQYF. The CDR3 DNA follows: TGTGCCAGCAGTTTACAGGGGGGAGAGACCCAGTACTTC.

V gene TRBV12-5 combines with J gene TRBJ1-1, with no clear D. The V end was cut by 2 bases, the J end by 2 bases, with 12 bases between. Germline CDR1 and CDR2: LGHNT and FRNRAP. The CDR3 has 15 residues. CDR3 amino acids: CASGLRGGFNTEAFF. As DNA, the CDR3 is TGTGCTAGTGGTTTGCGGGGAGGATTCAACACTGAAGCTTTCTTT.

The CDR3 nucleotides are TGTGCCAGTAGTATCCGGACAGGCACCGGGGAGCTGTTTTTT. Translating it yields CASSIRTGTGELFF. The rearrangement uses TRBV19 and TRBJ2-2; 7 nucleotides align to TRBD1. CDR1 and CDR2 from the germline V gene are LNHDA and SQIVND (reference sequence). The trim removed 3 bases at V and 4 bases at J, leaving 2 bases unmatched. This CDR3 spans 14 amino acids.

The chain carries TRBV9 and TRBJ1-2, with D possibly TRBD1 on 5 matching bases. The V end lost 2 bases, the J end lost 8 bases, and 19 bases lay between the germline ends. Germline-derived CDR1 and CDR2 are SGDLS and YYNGEE. The CDR3 runs 15 residues. The CDR3 here is CASSVRRQGTRGYTF. The CDR3 DNA sequence: TGTGCCAGCAGCGTCCGGAGGCAGGGAACGCGGGGCTACACCTTC.

The chain couples TRBV18 to TRBJ2-1; D is ambiguous. This CDR3 is 14 amino acids long. V lost 0 bases, J lost 4 bases, and 7 bases lay in between. Germline V gene lookup returns CDR1 KGHSH and CDR2 LQKENI. The CDR3 coding sequence is TGTGCCAGCTCACCACCGGGAAGATACAATGAGCAGTTCTTC. Residues: CASSPPGRYNEQFF.

V usage is TRBV28 and J usage is TRBJ2-3, with D tentatively TRBD1 or TRBD2 (5 bases each). CDR3 length: 18 residues. With 6 bases removed from V and 2 bases from J, the gap between germline ends came to 24 bases. Germline-derived CDR1 and CDR2 are MDHEN and SYDVKM. The CDR3 DNA is TGTGCCAGCAGCACGACATCGGGGCTGCAAGCGTTCACAGATACGCAGTATTTT. Translating it yields CASSTTSGLQAFTDTQYF.

This clone was recorded once. This chain uses TRBV4-3 with TRBJ2-1; a weak D match, TRBD2 (5 bases). The V gene lost 0 bases and the J gene lost 0 bases, with 12 bases spanning the gap. CDR1 is LGHNA, CDR2 YSLEER, per germline. This CDR3 comprises 17 residues. The CDR3 loop is CASSQELPGSSYNEQFF. DNA of the CDR3: TGCGCCAGCAGCCAAGAGTTACCGGGAAGCTCCTACAATGAGCAGTTCTTC.

The chain recombines TRBV2 with TRBJ1-2; 7 bases are shared with TRBD1. V lost 7 bases to trimming and J lost 3 bases; unmatched junction nucleotides: 8. Germline assignment: CDR1 SNHLY and CDR2 FYNNEI. The CDR3 contains 14 residues. This CDR3 is CASTTGSFDYGYTF. For the CDR3, the DNA is TGTGCCAGCACGACAGGGTCTTTCGACTATGGCTACACCTTC.

The chain links TRBV7-2 to TRBJ2-2; D ambiguous. Trimming pared 1 base from V and 8 bases from J, leaving 8 bases between. CDR1 and CDR2 from the germline V gene are SGHTA and FQGNSA. CDR3 size: 13 residues. CDR3 amino acids: CASSLESRGELFF. The CDR3 DNA reads as TGTGCCAGCAGCTTAGAGTCAAGGGGGGAGCTGTTTTTT. The variable domain in full, completed from reference TRBV7-2 and TRBJ2-2, reads GAGVSQSPSNKVTEKGKDVELRCDPISGHTALYWYRQSLGQGLEFLIYFQGNSAPDKSGLPSDRFSAERTGGSVSTLTIQRTQQEDSAVYLCASSLESRGELFFGEGSRLTVL.

The chain joins TRBV18 to TRBJ2-2; TRBD1 matches 7 bases. The CDR3 contains 16 residues. In germline, CDR1 is KGHSH, CDR2 LQKENI. J gave up 0 bases and V 2 bases, and 3 bases lay outside the gene matches. CDR3 protein: CASSPWGQTNTGELFF. CDR3 coding DNA: TGTGCCAGCTCACCATGGGGACAGACGAACACCGGGGAGCTGTTTTTT.

This sequence joins TRBV11-2 and TRBJ1-1, with TRBD1 matching over 8 bases. The germline CDR1 and CDR2 sequences are SGHAT and FQNNGV. The CDR3 covers 14 residues. The trim removed 5 bases at V and 7 bases at J, leaving 9 bases unmatched. The CDR3 sequence: CASSQQGVFVEAFF. CDR3 sequence (DNA): TGTGCCAGCAGCCAACAGGGGGTTTTTGTTGAAGCTTTCTTT.

CDR3 loop: CASSEQGGLSYEQYF. CDR3 sequence (DNA): TGTGCCAGTAGTGAGCAGGGGGGTTTGTCCTACGAGCAGTACTTC. The chain employs TRBV19 and TRBJ2-7, with a possible D match to TRBD1 (7 bases). The CDR3 runs to 15 residues. V shed 5 bases and J shed 1 base, with 15 bases lying between them. Germline V gene data show CDR1 as LNHDA and CDR2 as SQIVND (reference sequence).

The CDR3 DNA is TGTGCCAGCAGCTTCGGTCAGTTAGAGACCCAGTACTTC. This codes for CASSFGQLETQYF. The chain links TRBV7-2 to TRBJ2-5; D gene ambiguous. CDR3 length: 13 amino acids. Germline V gene data show CDR1 as SGHTA and CDR2 as FQGNSA. V was trimmed by 3 bases and J by 4 bases, leaving 9 bases between them. The variable domain in full, with the rest retrieved from reference TRBV7-2 and TRBJ2-5, is GAGVSQSPSNKVTEKGKDVELRCDPISGHTALYWYRQSLGQGLEFLIYFQGNSAPDKSGLPSDRFSAERTGGSVSTLTIQRTQQEDSAVYLCASSFGQLETQYFGPGTRLLVL.

The chain joins TRBV10-3 to TRBJ2-5, with 9 positions matching TRBD2. V shed 10 bases, J shed 5 bases, and the junction held 8 bases outside the gene matches. Per the germline V gene, CDR1 is ENHRY and CDR2 is SYGVKD. The CDR3 has 13 amino acids. The CDR3, as DNA: TGTGCCACGAGCGGGACTAGCCTGGAGACCCAGTACTTC. This encodes CATSGTSLETQYF.